This T cell receptor (beta chain) was captured in a study of control samples from healthy donors and cancer patients. Produced via immunoSEQ multiplex PCR; TCRdb's table is partial and in-frame only. The repertoire holds some 110,000 clones, with around 89% as singletons. V lost 0 bases, J lost 0 bases, and 15 bases lay in between. The length of the CDR3 is 17 residues. The germline V gene has CDR1 MNHEY and CDR2 SMNVEV (reference sequence). The clonotype comes from a woman aged 45-60 years with colorectal cancer. The chain joins TRBV27 to TRBJ2-7; D perhaps matches TRBD1 (6 bases). Sequences were obtained from PBMCs. CDR3 region: CASSLSMGATTSYEQYF. In nucleotides, the CDR3 is TGTGCCAGCAGTTTATCAATGGGGGCAACAACCTCCTACGAGCAGTACTTC.